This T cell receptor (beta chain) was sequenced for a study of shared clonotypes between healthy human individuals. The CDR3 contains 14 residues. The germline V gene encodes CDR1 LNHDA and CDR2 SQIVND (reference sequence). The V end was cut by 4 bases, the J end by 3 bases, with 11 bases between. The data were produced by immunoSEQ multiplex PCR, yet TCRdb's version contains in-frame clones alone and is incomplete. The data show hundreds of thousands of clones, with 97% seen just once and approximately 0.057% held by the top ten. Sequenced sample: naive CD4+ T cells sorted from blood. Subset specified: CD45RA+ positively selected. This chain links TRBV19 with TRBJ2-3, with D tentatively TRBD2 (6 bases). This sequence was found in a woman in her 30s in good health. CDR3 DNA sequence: TGTGCCAGTAGTACACTAGCTGATACAGATACGCAGTATTTT. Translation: CASSTLADTDTQYF.